These T cell receptor beta chains were read from a single sample in a study of technical replicates of blood from a few donors. Clones were read by immunoSEQ multiplex PCR, and TCRdb kept only the in-frame ones, dropping some. This table has tens of thousands of clones, over 75% appearing once. Source material: T cells isolated from PBMCs. Receptors originate from a human donor in good health. Each CDR3 is given with its conserved first and last residue. A D gene is named only where the DNA matches it firmly. Rows give clone size only sometimes, using once, few, many, or a class for an expanded clone.

clone size	V gene	J gene	D gene	CDR3 DNA	CDR3 protein
NA	TRBV5-8	TRBJ2-1	TRBD1	TGTGCCAGCAGCCCTACAGGGGGCCATGAGCAGTTCTTC	CASSPTGGHEQFF
NA	TRBV5-6	TRBJ2-7	NA	TGTGCCAGCAGCTTTTGGGCAGGGAACTACGAGCAGTACTTC	CASSFWAGNYEQYF
NA	TRBV9	TRBJ2-2	TRBD2	TGTGCCAGCACCAGAGGACTAGCGGGAGGGCGAGAAACCGGGGAGCTGTTTTTT	CASTRGLAGGRETGELFF
few	TRBV28	TRBJ2-7	NA	TGTGCCAGCAGTTTATTCGGGTACGAGCAGTACTTC	CASSLFGYEQYF
NA	TRBV4-1	TRBJ1-5	TRBD1	TGCGCCAGCAGCCAAATTGGGACAGGGAAGAATCAGCCCCAGCATTTT	CASSQIGTGKNQPQHF
NA	TRBV5-4	TRBJ2-2	NA	TGTGCCAGCAGCTTGCGGGGGACCCCAACCGGGGAGCTGTTTTTT	CASSLRGTPTGELFF
NA	TRBV9	TRBJ2-1	NA	TGTGCCAGCAGCGTAGCTCTGTCAGACAGCTACAATGAGCAGTTCTTC	CASSVALSDSYNEQFF
many	TRBV28	TRBJ1-5	NA	TGTGCCAGCAGTTCGGGACACAGCAATCAGCCCCAGCATTTT	CASSSGHSNQPQHF
NA	TRBV7-3	TRBJ2-2	NA	TGTGCCAGCAGGCCCCCGGACAACTACAACACCGGGGAGCTGTTTTTT	CASRPPDNYNTGELFF
many	TRBV7-2	TRBJ2-3	NA	TGTGCCAGCAGCTTCAGTTCGGCGTCGGGACAAGATACGCAGTATTTT	CASSFSSASGQDTQYF
NA	TRBV30	TRBJ1-1	NA	TGTGCCGGAAGACTGGGGGGAACTGAAGCTTTCTTT	CAGRLGGTEAFF
once	TRBV5-6	TRBJ2-3	TRBD2	TGTGCCAGCATCACTAGGCGGGAGGGTAACACAGATACGCAGTATTTT	CASITRREGNTDTQYF
NA	TRBV7-2	TRBJ2-1	NA	TGTGCCAGCTCTTTCCTCGGGTCCCTTAAGGTCAATGAGCAGTTCTTC	CASSFLGSLKVNEQFF
NA	TRBV11-3	TRBJ2-3	TRBD1	TGTGCCAGCAAGGGCCAGGGGGTAGATACGCAGTATTTT	CASKGQGVDTQYF
NA	TRBV29-1	TRBJ1-1	NA	TGCAGCCCCGACTGGAGGCCATCAGGGAACACTGAAGCTTTCTTT	CSPDWRPSGNTEAFF
NA	TRBV12-5	TRBJ2-1	TRBD2	TGTGCTAGTGGTTTGAGTTTACTAGCGGGAGGGCCGAAGAATGAGCAGTTCTTC	CASGLSLLAGGPKNEQFF
NA	TRBV18	TRBJ2-3	NA	TGTGCCAGCTCACCACCGCACAGAAGCACAGATACGCAGTATTTT	CASSPPHRSTDTQYF
NA	TRBV28	TRBJ1-1	NA	TGTGCCAGCAGTTTATCGGGGGGCGGTATGGACACTGAAGCTTTCTTT	CASSLSGGGMDTEAFF
NA	TRBV19	TRBJ2-7	TRBD2	TGTGCCACGGGGACTAGCGGAACTCCCTACGAGCAGTACTTC	CATGTSGTPYEQYF
NA	TRBV5-8	TRBJ1-1	TRBD1	TGTGCCAGCAGCTTGGCATTCGGACAGGGTAGCACTGAAGCTTTCTTT	CASSLAFGQGSTEAFF
NA	TRBV7-3	TRBJ1-1	NA	TGTGCCAGCAGCTTAATTCGCGGGAGGAACACTGAAGCTTTCTTT	CASSLIRGRNTEAFF
NA	TRBV19	TRBJ1-1	NA	TGTGCCAGTAGTATAGATGGGAGGGGGACTGAAGCTTTCTTT	CASSIDGRGTEAFF
NA	TRBV19	TRBJ2-7	TRBD2	TGTGCCAGTAGTATTTTTCTAGCGGGAACCTACGAGCAGTACTTC	CASSIFLAGTYEQYF
NA	TRBV9	TRBJ1-5	NA	TGTGCCAGCAGCGTAGGGCAGGGGAATCAGCCCCAGCATTTT	CASSVGQGNQPQHF
NA	TRBV6-5	TRBJ2-3	NA	TGTGCCAGCAGTTACTCACGGTCGTCAGATACGCAGTATTTT	CASSYSRSSDTQYF
few	TRBV28	TRBJ1-2	NA	TGTGCCAGCAGTTTAGGTAGCCAGGGGCACCTCACTTTATATGGCTACACCTTC	CASSLGSQGHLTLYGYTF
NA	TRBV19	TRBJ1-1	TRBD1	TGTGCCAGTAGTATAGATCCCGGGACAGGCAGTAAAGCTTTCTTT	CASSIDPGTGSKAFF
NA	TRBV19	TRBJ2-5	TRBD2	TGTGCCAGTAGTCAAGGGGAGCGGGGAGAGACCCAGTACTTC	CASSQGERGETQYF
once	TRBV2	TRBJ1-2	TRBD1	TGTGCCAGCATGACAGGGTTTGGCTACACCTTC	CASMTGFGYTF
NA	TRBV6-1	TRBJ2-4	NA	TGTGCCAGCAGCGCTACAGGGAACATTCAGTACTTC	CASSATGNIQYF
once	TRBV7-9	TRBJ1-3	TRBD1	TGTGCCAGCAGCTCAGTGGGACAGAGTTTTCGAAACACCATATATTTT	CASSSVGQSFRNTIYF
NA	TRBV7-8	TRBJ2-3	NA	TGTGCCAGCAGTTACCGGAGCATGACGGATACGCAGTATTTT	CASSYRSMTDTQYF
NA	TRBV12-5	TRBJ2-7	TRBD2	TGTGCTAGTGGCACCGCACTAGCGGGAGGAACCTACGAGCAGTACTTC	CASGTALAGGTYEQYF
NA	TRBV1	TRBJ2-3	NA	TGCACCAGCAGCCAAGAAGCGGGCTTCACAGATACGCAGTATTTT	CTSSQEAGFTDTQYF
NA	TRBV6-5	TRBJ2-5	NA	TGTGCCAGCAGTTCCCTAGCGAGTCAGGAGACCCAGTACTTC	CASSSLASQETQYF
NA	TRBV11-2	TRBJ1-4	NA	TGTGCCAGCAGCTATAGGGGGGGCAGGGAAGAAAAACTGTTTTTT	CASSYRGGREEKLFF
NA	TRBV11-3	TRBJ2-7	NA	TGTGCCAGCAGCTTAGACAGTTCCTACGAGCAGTACTTC	CASSLDSSYEQYF
NA	TRBV27	TRBJ2-7	TRBD2	TGTGCCAGCAGTCTGGGGGCTAGCGGGCCCTACGAGCAGTACTTC	CASSLGASGPYEQYF
NA	TRBV4-2	TRBJ2-2	NA	TGTGCCAGCAGCCAAGAGAGTAAGATGTGGGAGAAGATGGGAGAGCTGTTTTTT	CASSQESKMWEKMGELFF
NA	TRBV29-1	TRBJ2-1	NA	TGCAGCGTTGTAGGAGGGCTCTACAATGAGCAGTTCTTC	CSVVGGLYNEQFF
NA	TRBV7-8	TRBJ2-7	TRBD2	TGTGCCAGCAGCTTAGGACTAGCGGGAGACGAGCAGTACTTC	CASSLGLAGDEQYF
NA	TRBV5-1	TRBJ2-7	NA	TGCGCCAGCAGCTTGGATCCTTTATCCTACGAGCAGTACTTC	CASSLDPLSYEQYF
NA	TRBV9	TRBJ2-1	TRBD2	TGTGCCAGCAGCGTAGTAGGACTAGCGGGATTCAATGAGCAGTTCTTC	CASSVVGLAGFNEQFF
NA	TRBV9	TRBJ1-1	NA	TGTGCCAGCAGCGTTGAGGGGAACACTGAAGCTTTCTTT	CASSVEGNTEAFF
NA	TRBV30	TRBJ1-1	NA	TGTGCCTGGAATCTACAGGGGAACACTGAAGCTTTCTTT	CAWNLQGNTEAFF
NA	TRBV29-1	TRBJ2-3	TRBD1	TGCAGCTCACCATTGGGGGGACAGGGTAGCGATACGCAGTATTTT	CSSPLGGQGSDTQYF
NA	TRBV5-8	TRBJ2-3	NA	TGTGCCAGCAGCCTGGGGTCGGGACTCCAAGATACGCAGTATTTT	CASSLGSGLQDTQYF
NA	TRBV6-5	TRBJ2-7	NA	TGTGCCAGCAGTTACTCCCGTTTTCTATACGAGCAGTACTTC	CASSYSRFLYEQYF
NA	TRBV19	TRBJ1-3	NA	TGTGCCAGTTCGACAGGCTCTGGAAACACCATATATTTT	CASSTGSGNTIYF
NA	TRBV7-9	TRBJ2-1	TRBD2	TGTGCCAGCAGGACCTACCTAGCGGGAGTTTACAATGAGCAGTTCTTC	CASRTYLAGVYNEQFF
NA	TRBV7-3	TRBJ1-2	NA	TGTGCCAGCAGCTTAATGGTAGGGGACTCCTATGGCTACACCTTC	CASSLMVGDSYGYTF
NA	TRBV6-1	TRBJ2-6	NA	TGTGCCAGCACAGATATCTCTGGGGCCAACGTCCTGACTTTC	CASTDISGANVLTF
NA	TRBV18	TRBJ2-7	TRBD1	TGTGCCAGCTCACTAGCCGGGACAGACTCCTACGAGCAGTACTTC	CASSLAGTDSYEQYF
NA	TRBV14	TRBJ2-2	NA	TGTGCCAGCAGTCCTAACCTGCACACCGGGGAGCTGTTTTTT	CASSPNLHTGELFF